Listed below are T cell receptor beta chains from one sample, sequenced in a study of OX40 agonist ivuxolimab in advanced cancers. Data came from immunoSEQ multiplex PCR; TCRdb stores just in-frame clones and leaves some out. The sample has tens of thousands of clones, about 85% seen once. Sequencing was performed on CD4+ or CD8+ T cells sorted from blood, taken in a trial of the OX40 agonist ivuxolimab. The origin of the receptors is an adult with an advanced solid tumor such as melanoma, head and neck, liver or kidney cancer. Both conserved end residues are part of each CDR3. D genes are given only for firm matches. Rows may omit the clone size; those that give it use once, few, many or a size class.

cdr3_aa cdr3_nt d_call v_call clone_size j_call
CASSPNLARQETQYF TGTGCCAGCAGCCCCAACCTAGCGAGGCAAGAGACCCAGTACTTC NA TRBV11-2 NA TRBJ2-5
CASSLTSYGYTF TGTGCCAGCAGTTTAACAAGCTATGGCTACACCTTC NA TRBV28 few TRBJ1-2
CASSPSGRSEYF TGTGCCAGCAGCCCTAGCGGGAGGTCGGAGTACTTC TRBD2 TRBV7-2 NA TRBJ2-7
CASSPGTGGWGEQFF TGCGCCAGCAGCCCGGGGACAGGGGGCTGGGGTGAGCAGTTCTTC TRBD1 TRBV5-1 NA TRBJ2-1
CASGRDSPYNEQFF TGCGCCAGCGGCCGGGACTCACCTTACAATGAGCAGTTCTTC NA TRBV10-1 NA TRBJ2-1
CASSPPLGGNTDTQYF TGCGCCAGCAGCCCACCCTTAGGTGGGAACACAGATACGCAGTATTTT NA TRBV4-1 NA TRBJ2-3
CASSRRGYVSEQFF TGTGCCAGCAGCCGCCGGGGTTATGTGAGTGAGCAGTTCTTC NA TRBV7-2 NA TRBJ2-1
CASSDRTGGPDTQYF TGTGCCAGCAGCGACCGGACAGGCGGGCCAGATACGCAGTATTTT TRBD1 TRBV11-3 NA TRBJ2-3
CASRHDRQTNEQFF TGTGCCAGCAGGCACGACCGCCAGACCAATGAGCAGTTCTTC NA TRBV28 NA TRBJ2-1
CSVTGDSVAGELFF TGCAGCGTTACCGGAGACTCCGTCGCCGGGGAGCTGTTTTTT NA TRBV29-1 NA TRBJ2-2
CASRRQPGPRFRETQYF TGTGCCAGCAGACGGCAACCGGGACCCAGATTTAGGGAGACCCAGTACTTC NA TRBV6-4 NA TRBJ2-5
CASSPGLSTDTQYF TGTGCCAGCAGTCCGGGACTTTCCACAGATACGCAGTATTTT NA TRBV6-4 NA TRBJ2-3
CASSFSGQDTQYF TGTGCCAGCAGCTTCTCGGGGCAAGATACGCAGTATTTT NA TRBV7-6 NA TRBJ2-3
CSVPWRATDTQYF TGCAGCGTCCCATGGAGGGCCACAGATACGCAGTATTTT NA TRBV29-1 NA TRBJ2-3
CASSIGNTGELFF TGTGCCAGTAGTATCGGGAACACCGGGGAGCTGTTTTTT NA TRBV19 once TRBJ2-2
CASSQEFRTGSNTGELFF TGCGCCAGCAGCCAAGAATTTCGGACAGGGTCGAACACCGGGGAGCTGTTTTTT TRBD1 TRBV4-3 NA TRBJ2-2
CASSEGVRVTEAFF TGCGCCAGCAGTGAGGGAGTTAGGGTAACTGAAGCTTTCTTT NA TRBV10-2 NA TRBJ1-1
CASSHSAVGGGCNQPQHF TGCGCCAGCAGCCACTCGGCTGTGGGGGGCGGTTGCAATCAGCCCCAGCATTTT NA TRBV4-3 NA TRBJ1-5
CASSFAGVSEAFF TGTGCCAGCAGCTTCGCAGGGGTCTCTGAAGCTTTCTTT NA TRBV7-2 NA TRBJ1-1
CASSYSIDRNYEQYF TGTGCCAGCAGTTACTCGATAGACAGAAACTACGAGCAGTACTTC NA TRBV6-5 once TRBJ2-7
CASSLGQPEETQYF TGTGCCAGCAGCTTAGGACAACCCGAAGAGACCCAGTACTTC NA TRBV11-3 few TRBJ2-5
CASSLKVWEAGYTF TGTGCCAGCAGCTTGAAGGTCTGGGAAGCTGGCTACACCTTC NA TRBV5-6 NA TRBJ1-2
CASSSPGADTQYF TGCGCCAGCAGCTCCCCAGGGGCAGATACGCAGTATTTT NA TRBV5-1 NA TRBJ2-3
CASSQGSNYGYTF TGTGCCAGCAGCCAGGGTTCTAACTATGGCTACACCTTC NA TRBV28 once TRBJ1-2
CSASLGQEAFF TGCAGTGCTAGTCTCGGACAGGAAGCTTTCTTT NA TRBV20-1 NA TRBJ1-1
CASSPAGSSYNEQFF TGTGCCAGCAGCCCCGCGGGGAGCTCCTACAATGAGCAGTTCTTC NA TRBV11-3 NA TRBJ2-1
CASSLERDAEAFF TGCGCCAGCAGCTTGGAGAGAGACGCTGAAGCTTTCTTT NA TRBV5-1 few TRBJ1-1
CASKRASGGANPYNEQFF TGTGCCAGCAAGCGGGCTAGCGGGGGGGCCAATCCGTACAATGAGCAGTTCTTC TRBD2 TRBV27 NA TRBJ2-1
CASRQGGDTEAFF TGTGCCAGCAGACAGGGGGGGGACACTGAAGCTTTCTTT TRBD1 TRBV6-1 NA TRBJ1-1
CASSWTENTGELFF TGTGCCAGCTCCTGGACGGAGAACACCGGGGAGCTGTTTTTT NA TRBV4-2 NA TRBJ2-2
CASSGSFFYGYTF TGTGCCAGCAGTGGCAGTTTTTTCTATGGCTACACCTTC NA TRBV6-1 NA TRBJ1-2
CASSQEVKGADTQYF TGCGCCAGCAGCCAAGAAGTAAAGGGGGCAGATACGCAGTATTTT NA TRBV4-3 NA TRBJ2-3
CATGSLVAPYNEQFF TGTGCCACCGGTTCACTAGTTGCTCCCTACAATGAGCAGTTCTTC NA TRBV15 NA TRBJ2-1
CASSLMSANTEAFF TGTGCCAGCAGCTTAATGTCAGCGAACACTGAAGCTTTCTTT NA TRBV7-3 NA TRBJ1-1
CASSSAGGFEGTGELFF TGTGCCAGCAGCTCCGCGGGCGGGTTCGAAGGCACCGGGGAGCTGTTTTTT NA TRBV11-3 NA TRBJ2-2
CASSLVARGGGYTF TGCGCCAGCAGCTTGGTCGCCAGGGGAGGAGGCTACACCTTC NA TRBV5-1 NA TRBJ1-2
CASTMGYGYTF TGTGCCAGCACCATGGGGTATGGCTACACCTTC NA TRBV6-1 NA TRBJ1-2
CASSPKLAPRRTGELFF TGTGCCAGCAGCCCTAAACTAGCGCCGAGGCGAACCGGGGAGCTGTTTTTT TRBD2 TRBV7-9 few TRBJ2-2
CASSVVGEGSTGELFF TGTGCCAGCAGCGTAGTTGGGGAGGGCAGCACCGGGGAGCTGTTTTTT TRBD2 TRBV9 NA TRBJ2-2
CASSLGRGISYNEQFF TGTGCCAGCAGCTTAGGTCGGGGTATCTCCTACAATGAGCAGTTCTTC NA TRBV7-2 once TRBJ2-1
CASSPAWARTDTQYF TGCGCCAGCAGCCCCGCGTGGGCCCGCACAGATACGCAGTATTTT NA TRBV5-1 NA TRBJ2-3
CASSLAPDGRSGNTIYF TGTGCCAGCAGCTTAGCTCCGGACGGGCGCTCTGGAAACACCATATATTTT NA TRBV11-2 NA TRBJ1-3
CASSLFGVSGGPQGGNEQFF TGTGCCAGCAGCTTATTTGGGGTCAGCGGGGGGCCCCAGGGCGGCAATGAGCAGTTCTTC TRBD2 TRBV11-3 once TRBJ2-1
CASSKGGKDNYGYTF TGTGCCAGCAGCAAAGGGGGGAAAGATAATTATGGCTACACCTTC NA TRBV21-1 once TRBJ1-2
CASSPSSAVINRGRSGYTF TGTGCCAGCAGTCCTTCATCGGCTGTAATCAACAGGGGGCGATCTGGCTACACCTTC TRBD1 TRBV28 NA TRBJ1-2
CASSEERGRGVTQYF TGTGCCAGCAGTGAAGAACGAGGACGGGGGGTTACGCAGTATTTT TRBD2 TRBV6-1 NA TRBJ2-3
CASSIGDTQYF TGTGCCAGTAGTATCGGAGATACGCAGTATTTT NA TRBV19 NA TRBJ2-3
CASSLGTSGRETQYF TGCGCCAGCAGCTTGGGGACTAGCGGGAGAGAGACCCAGTACTTC TRBD2 TRBV5-1 NA TRBJ2-5
CASSLDLGGREIYEQYF TGTGCCAGCAGCTTAGATCTGGGGGGAAGGGAAATTTACGAGCAGTACTTC NA TRBV11-3 NA TRBJ2-7
CASRSYEATNEKLFF TGTGCCAGCAGGTCCTACGAGGCAACTAATGAAAAACTGTTTTTT NA TRBV6-6 NA TRBJ1-4
CASSGRGGASRYGYTF TGTGCCAGCAGTGGCCGAGGGGGGGCTTCTCGGTATGGCTACACCTTC NA TRBV6-1 NA TRBJ1-2
CASSRGFGAFF TGTGCCAGCAGCCGGGGGTTTGGAGCTTTCTTT NA TRBV5-4 NA TRBJ1-1
CASSSAGGNTIYF TGTGCCAGCAGTTCCGCGGGTGGAAACACCATATATTTT NA TRBV6-5 NA TRBJ1-3
CASSSGRGNEQFF TGTGCCAGCAGCTCGGGGCGGGGCAATGAGCAGTTCTTC NA TRBV11-2 NA TRBJ2-1
CAISDSSGNDNEQFF TGTGCCATCAGTGATAGTAGCGGGAATGACAATGAGCAGTTCTTC TRBD2 TRBV10-3 NA TRBJ2-1
CASSSRQGNTGELFF TGCGCCAGCAGCTCACGACAGGGGAACACCGGGGAGCTGTTTTTT TRBD1 TRBV5-1 NA TRBJ2-2
CASSLYPSGNIQYF TGTGCCAGCAGTTTATACCCTTCGGGAAACATTCAGTACTTC NA TRBV6-5 NA TRBJ2-4